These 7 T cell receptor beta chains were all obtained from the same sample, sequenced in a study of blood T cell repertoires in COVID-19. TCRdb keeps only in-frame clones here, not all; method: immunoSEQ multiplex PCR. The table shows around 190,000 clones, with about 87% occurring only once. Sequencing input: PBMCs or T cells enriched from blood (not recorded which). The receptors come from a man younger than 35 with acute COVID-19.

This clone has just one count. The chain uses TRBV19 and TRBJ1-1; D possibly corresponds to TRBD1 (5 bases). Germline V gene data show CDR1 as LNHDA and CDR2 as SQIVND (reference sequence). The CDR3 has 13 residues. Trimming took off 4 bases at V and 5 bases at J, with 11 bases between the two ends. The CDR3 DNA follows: TGTGCCAGTAGTAGGGGGGGTTTGACTGAAGCTTTCTTT. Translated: CASSRGGLTEAFF. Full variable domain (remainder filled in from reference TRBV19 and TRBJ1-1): DGGITQSPKYLFRKEGQNVTLSCEQNLNHDAMYWYRQDPGQGLRLIYYSQIVNDFQKGDIAEGYSVSREKKESFPLTVTSAQKNPTAFYLCASSRGGLTEAFFGQGTRLTVV.

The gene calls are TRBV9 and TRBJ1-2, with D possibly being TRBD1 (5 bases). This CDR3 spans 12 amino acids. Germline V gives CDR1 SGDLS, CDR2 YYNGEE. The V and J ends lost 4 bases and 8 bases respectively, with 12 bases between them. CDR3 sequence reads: CASSRAGYGYTF. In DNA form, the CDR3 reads TGTGCCAGCAGCAGGGCAGGGTACGGCTACACCTTC.

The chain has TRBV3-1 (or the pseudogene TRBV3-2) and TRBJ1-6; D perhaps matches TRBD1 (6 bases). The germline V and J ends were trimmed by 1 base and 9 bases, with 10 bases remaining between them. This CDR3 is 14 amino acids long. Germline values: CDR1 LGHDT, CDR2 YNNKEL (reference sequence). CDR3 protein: CASSQVQGTSPLHF. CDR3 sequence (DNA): TGTGCCAGCAGCCAAGTGCAGGGGACTTCACCCCTCCACTTT.

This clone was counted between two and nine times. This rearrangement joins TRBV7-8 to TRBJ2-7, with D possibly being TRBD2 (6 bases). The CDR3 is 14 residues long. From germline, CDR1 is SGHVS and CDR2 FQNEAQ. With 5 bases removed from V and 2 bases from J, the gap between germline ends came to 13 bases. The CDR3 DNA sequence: TGTGCCAGCAGCATGGGGGACTTTACCTACGAGCAGTACTTC. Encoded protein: CASSMGDFTYEQYF.

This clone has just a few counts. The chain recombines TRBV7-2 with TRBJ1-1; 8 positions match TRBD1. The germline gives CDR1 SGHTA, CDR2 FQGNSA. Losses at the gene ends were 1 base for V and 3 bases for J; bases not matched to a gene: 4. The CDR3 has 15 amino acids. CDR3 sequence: CASSLGYRGDTEAFF. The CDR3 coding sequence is TGTGCCAGCAGCTTAGGTTACAGGGGGGACACTGAAGCTTTCTTT.

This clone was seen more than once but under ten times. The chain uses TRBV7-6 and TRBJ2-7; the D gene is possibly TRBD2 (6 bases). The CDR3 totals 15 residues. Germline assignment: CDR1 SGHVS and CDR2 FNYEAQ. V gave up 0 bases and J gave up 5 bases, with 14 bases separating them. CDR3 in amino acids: CASSLAGGAGNEQYF. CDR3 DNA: TGTGCCAGCAGCTTAGCCGGGGGAGCAGGCAACGAGCAGTACTTC.

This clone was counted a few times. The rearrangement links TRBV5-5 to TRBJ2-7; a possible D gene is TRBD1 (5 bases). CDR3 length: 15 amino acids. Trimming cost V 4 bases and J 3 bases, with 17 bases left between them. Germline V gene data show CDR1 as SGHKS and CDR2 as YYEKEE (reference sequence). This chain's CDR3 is CASSRSAGSGYEQYF. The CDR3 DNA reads TGTGCCAGCAGCCGCAGCGCAGGGTCGGGCTACGAGCAGTACTTC. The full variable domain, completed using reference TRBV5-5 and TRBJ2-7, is DAGVTQSPTHLIKTRGQQVTLRCSPISGHKSVSWYQQVLGQGPQFIFQYYEKEERGRGNFPDRFSARQFPNYSSELNVNALLLGDSALYLCASSRSAGSGYEQYFGPGTRLTVT.